The next 2 T cell receptor beta chains were all read from a single sample in a study of T cell repertoires in cytomegalovirus infection. TCRdb recomputed calls from the reads with MiXCR, one row per CDR3 protein. The sample records 700,000 to 850,000 distinct CDR3 sequences, around a third being singletons. No antigen is known for these receptors. Here the sequenced sample was cultured CD8+ T cells from PBMCs, taken from culture after CMV antigen stimulation. The receptors originated from a human donor in good health (CMV status not recorded). Some clones in this sample may be carry-over from other donors' samples.

There are a few counts of this clonotype. J is TRBJ1-4 and V is TRBV6-6; the match to TRBD1 covers 8 bases. The CDR3 totals 16 residues. Trimming cost V 1 base and J 8 bases; bases outside gene matches: 9. Germline V lookup: CDR1 MNHNY, CDR2 SVGAGI (reference sequence). This chain's CDR3 is CASSYLLRGLGEKLFF. CDR3 in DNA: TGTGCCAGCAGTTACTTGCTCAGGGGGCTAGGGGAAAAACTGTTTTTT.

The rearrangement links TRBV2 to TRBJ2-2, with D hard to call. CDR3 length: 14 residues. Trimming took 3 bases from V and 4 from J, leaving 9 bases between them. CDR1 is SNHLY and CDR2 is FYNNEI in the germline V gene. This CDR3 is CASSDWSGTGELFF. DNA for the CDR3: TGTGCCAGCAGTGACTGGTCGGGCACCGGGGAGCTGTTTTTT.